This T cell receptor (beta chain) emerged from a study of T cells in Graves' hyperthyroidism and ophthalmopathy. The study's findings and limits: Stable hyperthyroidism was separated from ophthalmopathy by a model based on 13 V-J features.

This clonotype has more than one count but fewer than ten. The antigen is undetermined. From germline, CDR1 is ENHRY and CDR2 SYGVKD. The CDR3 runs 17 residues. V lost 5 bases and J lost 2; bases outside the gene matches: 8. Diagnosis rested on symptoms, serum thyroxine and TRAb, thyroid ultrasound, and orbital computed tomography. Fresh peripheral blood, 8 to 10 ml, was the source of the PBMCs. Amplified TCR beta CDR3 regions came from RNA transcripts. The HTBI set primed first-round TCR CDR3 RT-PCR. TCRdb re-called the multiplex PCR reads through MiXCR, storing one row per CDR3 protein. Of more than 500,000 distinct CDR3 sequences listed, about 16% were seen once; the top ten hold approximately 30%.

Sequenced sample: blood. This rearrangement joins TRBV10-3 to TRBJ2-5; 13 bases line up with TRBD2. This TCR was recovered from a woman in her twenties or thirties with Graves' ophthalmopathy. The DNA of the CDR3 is TGTGCCATCAGTCGAGGACTAGCGGGAGATAGACAAGAGACCCAGTACTTC. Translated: CAISRGLAGDRQETQYF.